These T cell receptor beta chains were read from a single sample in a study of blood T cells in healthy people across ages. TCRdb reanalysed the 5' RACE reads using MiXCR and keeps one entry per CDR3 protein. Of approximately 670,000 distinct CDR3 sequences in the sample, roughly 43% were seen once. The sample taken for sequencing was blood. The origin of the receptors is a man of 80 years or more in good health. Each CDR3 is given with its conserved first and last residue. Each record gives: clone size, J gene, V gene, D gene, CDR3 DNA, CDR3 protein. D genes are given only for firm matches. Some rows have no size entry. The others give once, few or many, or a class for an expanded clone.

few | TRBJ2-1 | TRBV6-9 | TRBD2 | TGTGCCAGCAAGGAGCGGGAGGGCTACAATGAGCAGTTCTTC | CASKEREGYNEQFF
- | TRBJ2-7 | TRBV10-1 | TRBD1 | TGCGCCAGCAGTGAGTCGGGGCAGGGGGCCGGTGAGCAGTACTTC | CASSESGQGAGEQYF
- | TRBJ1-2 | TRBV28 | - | TGTGCCAGCAGTTTAAACCGCCCGGAGGTCTATGGCTACACCTTC | CASSLNRPEVYGYTF
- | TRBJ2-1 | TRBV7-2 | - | TGTGCCAGCAGCTTACAGCGGCCTACAATGAGCGGGCAGTTCTTC | CASSLQRPTMSGQFF
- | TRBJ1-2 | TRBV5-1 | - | TGCGCCAGCAGCTTGGCCCTACAGGGTGGAGGGTATGGCTACACCTTC | CASSLALQGGGYGYTF
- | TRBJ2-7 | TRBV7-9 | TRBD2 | TGTGCCAGCAGCTCCTACCCTCCTAGCGGGACGAGTGCCTACGAGCAGTACTTC | CASSSYPPSGTSAYEQYF
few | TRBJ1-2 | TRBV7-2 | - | TGTGCCAGCAGCTTAGAAAACAGGGACTATGGCTACACCTTC | CASSLENRDYGYTF
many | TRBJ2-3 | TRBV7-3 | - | TGTGCCAGCAGCTTAACTAGCGCAACTAGCACAGATACGCAGTATTTT | CASSLTSATSTDTQYF
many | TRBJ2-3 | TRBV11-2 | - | TGTGCCAGCAGCTCCCTGGGAAGCACAGATACGCAGTATTTT | CASSSLGSTDTQYF
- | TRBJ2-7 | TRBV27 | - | TGTGCCAGCAGTTTATCGCATTTTGACAGCGTCGACGAGCAGTACTTC | CASSLSHFDSVDEQYF
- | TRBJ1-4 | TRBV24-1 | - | TGTGCCACCAGTGATTCAAGTGCAGGCCGGGCTAATGAAAAACTGTTTTTT | CATSDSSAGRANEKLFF
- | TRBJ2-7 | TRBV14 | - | TGTGCCAGCAGTCGGACATTAGGCTACGAGCAGTACTTC | CASSRTLGYEQYF
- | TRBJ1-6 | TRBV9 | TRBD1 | TGTGCCAGCAGCCCGGGGACAGCTAGAGGTTCACCCCTCCACTTT | CASSPGTARGSPLHF
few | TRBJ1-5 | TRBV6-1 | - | TGTGCCAGCAGTGATGTGGGACTCCCCAGCAATCAGCCCCAGCATTTT | CASSDVGLPSNQPQHF
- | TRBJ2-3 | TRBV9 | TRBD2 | TGTGCCAGCAGCGGGCGACTAGCGGGGGGCTACACAGATGCGCAGTATTTT | CASSGRLAGGYTDAQYF
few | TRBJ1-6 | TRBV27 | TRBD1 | TGTGCCAGCAGCCGCGGGACAGCAAGAGGCTATAATTCACCCCTCCACTTT | CASSRGTARGYNSPLHF
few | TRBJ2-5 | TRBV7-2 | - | TGTGCCAGCAGCTTAGGCCAAGGGGGGCCAGAAAAAGAGACCCAGTACTTC | CASSLGQGGPEKETQYF
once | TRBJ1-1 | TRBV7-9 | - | TGTGCCAGCAGCACTCAGGGATTATACACTGGAGCTTTCTTT | CASSTQGLYTGAFF
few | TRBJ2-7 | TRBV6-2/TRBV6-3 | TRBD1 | TGTGCCAGCAGATCCGGGACAGGTGGATCCTACGAGCAGTACTTC | CASRSGTGGSYEQYF
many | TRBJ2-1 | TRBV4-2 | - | TGTGCCAGCAGCCAAGTGCCGGGTCTGGACAATGAGCAGTTCTTC | CASSQVPGLDNEQFF
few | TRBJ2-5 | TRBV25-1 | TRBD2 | TGTGCCAGCAGTTTGGCTACTAGCGGGAGCGAGACCCAGTACTTC | CASSLATSGSETQYF
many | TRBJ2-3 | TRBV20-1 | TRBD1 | TGCAGTGCTAGGACAGGGGGCACCGATACGCAGTATTTT | CSARTGGTDTQYF
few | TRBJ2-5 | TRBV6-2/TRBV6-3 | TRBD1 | TGTGCCATCGCTACAGGGGGCGGGGGTCACCAAGAGACCCAGTACTTC | CAIATGGGGHQETQYF
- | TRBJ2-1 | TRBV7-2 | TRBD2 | TGTGCCAGCAGCACGACTAGCGGAAGCAATGAGCAGTTCTTC | CASSTTSGSNEQFF
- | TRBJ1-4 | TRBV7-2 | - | TGTGCCAGCAGCTCTCGGGGGTGGGCTAATGAAAAACTGTTTTTT | CASSSRGWANEKLFF
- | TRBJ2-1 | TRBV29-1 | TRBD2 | TGCAGCGTATGGACTAGCGGGACCCCCAATGAGCAGTTCTTC | CSVWTSGTPNEQFF
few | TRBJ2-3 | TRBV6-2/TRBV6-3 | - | TGTGCCAGCAGTTTCCCAGGGGGGACGCAGTATTTT | CASSFPGGTQYF
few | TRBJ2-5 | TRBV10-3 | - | TGTGCCATCAGTGTTTCGGGGCAAGAGACCCAGTACTTC | CAISVSGQETQYF
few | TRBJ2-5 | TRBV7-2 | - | TGTGCCAGCAGCGGAGAGGCAGCCCAGTCGACCCAGTACTTC | CASSGEAAQSTQYF
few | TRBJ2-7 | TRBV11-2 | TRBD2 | TGTGCCAGCAGCATTATAGCGGGGGGGCCGGGGGAGCAGTACTTC | CASSIIAGGPGEQYF
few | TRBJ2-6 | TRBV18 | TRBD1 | TGTGCCAGCTCCCGGGACAGGGGGCCTGGGGCCAACGTCCTGACTTTC | CASSRDRGPGANVLTF
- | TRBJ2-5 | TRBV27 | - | TGTGCCGGCAGTTTACCTCAGCGCCTAGCTCAAGAGACCCAGTACTTC | CAGSLPQRLAQETQYF
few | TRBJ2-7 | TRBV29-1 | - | TGCAGCGTTGCGGGCACCGGGAACGAGCAGTACTTC | CSVAGTGNEQYF
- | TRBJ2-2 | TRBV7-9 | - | TGTGCCAGCAGCTTAGTTTCGGCAGACGCCGGGGAGCTGTTTTTT | CASSLVSADAGELFF
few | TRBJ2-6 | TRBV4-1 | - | TGCGCCAGCAGCCGACCAGGGGTTGGGGCCAACGTCCTGACTTTC | CASSRPGVGANVLTF
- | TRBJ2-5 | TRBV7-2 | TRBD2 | TGTGCCAGCAGCTTTGGGACTAGCGGGGGTGGGAAGACCCAGTACTTC | CASSFGTSGGGKTQYF
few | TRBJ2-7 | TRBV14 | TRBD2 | TGTGCCAGCAGCCAATTCGGGACTAGCCTAGGCTACGAGCAGTACTTC | CASSQFGTSLGYEQYF
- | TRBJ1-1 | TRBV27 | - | TGTGCCAGCAGTTTATGGGGGCGGCAGAACACTGAAGCTTTCTTT | CASSLWGRQNTEAFF
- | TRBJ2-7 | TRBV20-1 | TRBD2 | TGCAGTGCTAAGGACACTAGCGGAGCCTCCTACGAGCAGTACTTC | CSAKDTSGASYEQYF
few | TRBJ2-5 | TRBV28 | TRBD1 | TGTGCCAGCAGTGGGGGGACAGGGGTCCGGCGAGAGCAGTACTTC | CASSGGTGVRREQYF
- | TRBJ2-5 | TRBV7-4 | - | TGTGCCAGCAGACAGGATGGTAAGACCCAGTACTTC | CASRQDGKTQYF
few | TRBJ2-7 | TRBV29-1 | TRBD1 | TGCAGCGCCGTATCGTGGACAGGGGTATACGAGCAGTACTTC | CSAVSWTGVYEQYF
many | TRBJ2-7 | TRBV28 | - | TGTGCCAGCTCACCGGGGCAGGGTCCCTACGAGCAGTACTTC | CASSPGQGPYEQYF
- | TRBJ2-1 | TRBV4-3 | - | TGCGCCAGCAGCCAAGAGGAGGGTTTCCATGAGCAGTTCTTC | CASSQEEGFHEQFF
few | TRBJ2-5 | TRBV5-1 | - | TGCGCCAGCAGCGCCACCACGGCGAACCAAGAGACCCAGTACTTC | CASSATTANQETQYF